This T cell receptor beta chain appears in the sequencing data of a study of OX40 agonist ivuxolimab in advanced cancers. With autoimmune disease history or systemic immunosuppression, patients were excluded. The sampling schedule covered blood at baseline, cycle 4 day 1, and cycle 7 day 1. Germline trimming cut 3 bases from V and 8 bases from J; bases unmatched to any gene: 1. The CDR3 loop spans 14 amino acids. Germline V gene data show CDR1 as SGHKS and CDR2 as YYEKEE (reference sequence). Overall study results and limits: At doses 0.1 to 3.0 mg/kg, CD4+ and CD8+ clones expanded.

Sequencing was performed with immunoSEQ multiplex PCR; in TCRdb, only in-frame clones are kept and a portion is missing. Among roughly 49,000 clones, around 79% were seen once, and the ten largest hold 7.9%. For this clone: The antigen is unknown.

The TCR sequence derives from an adult with an advanced solid tumor such as melanoma, head and neck, liver or kidney cancer. This chain connects TRBV5-5 to TRBJ2-1; 14 bases align to TRBD2. The input for sequencing was CD4+ or CD8+ T cells sorted from blood, taken in a trial of the OX40 agonist ivuxolimab. DNA for the CDR3: TGTGCCAGCAGCTCGGGACTAGCGGGAGATGAGCAGTTCTTC. This gives the protein CASSSGLAGDEQFF.